The 16 T cell receptor beta chains given below trace back to one sample, sequenced in a study of T cells in localized non-small cell lung cancer. Profiled with immunoSEQ multiplex PCR; TCRdb holds only in-frame clones, not every one. Among 11,000 or so clones listed, over 75% were seen once. Sample: peripheral blood, taken before any cancer treatment. The receptors here all came from a male donor older than 55 with stage I lung adenocarcinoma.

The rearrangement links TRBV11-2 to TRBJ2-3, with 10 positions matching TRBD2. Germline CDR1 reads SGHAT; CDR2 reads FQNNGV. This CDR3 spans 13 amino acids. The trim removed 6 bases at V and 4 bases at J, leaving 1 base unmatched. The CDR3 loop reads CASSLAGADTQYF. CDR3 nucleotides: TGTGCCAGCAGTCTAGCGGGGGCAGATACGCAGTATTTT.

The sample holds a few counts of this clone. V is TRBV5-1 and J is TRBJ1-2; TRBD1 aligns across 9 bases. Germline CDR1 SGHRS, CDR2 YFSETQ. With V trimmed by 3 bases and J by 2 bases, 2 bases remained unmatched. This CDR3 comprises 14 residues. The CDR3 is CASSSGTGNYGYTF. CDR3 DNA sequence: TGCGCCAGCAGCTCGGGGACAGGGAACTATGGCTACACCTTC.

This chain links TRBV7-8 with TRBJ1-2; TRBD1 agrees at 7 bases. Germline CDR1 reads SGHVS; CDR2 reads FQNEAQ. This CDR3 has 17 amino acids. V lost 7 bases, J lost 7 bases, and 21 bases stayed unmatched. This chain's CDR3 is CASTLSREGAFVSGYTF. The CDR3 DNA sequence: TGTGCCAGCACCCTTAGCCGGGAGGGGGCCTTCGTCAGTGGCTACACCTTC.

This chain joins TRBV28 and TRBJ2-5, with 9 bases matching TRBD2. Per germline, CDR1 MDHEN and CDR2 SYDVKM. The CDR3 is 17 residues long. V trimming: 4 bases; J trimming: 3 bases; junction bases outside the gene matches: 12. The CDR3 nucleotides are TGTGCCAGCAGTTCCGACTCTAGCGGGGAGGGAAAAGAGACCCAGTACTTC. It encodes CASSSDSSGEGKETQYF. The full variable domain, completed using reference TRBV28 and TRBJ2-5, is DVKVTQSSRYLVKRTGEKVFLECVQDMDHENMFWYRQDPGLGLRLIYFSYDVKMKEKGDIPEGYSVSREKKERFSLILESASTNQTSMYLCASSSDSSGEGKETQYFGPGTRLLVL.

The chain joins TRBV7-2 to TRBJ1-5; no firm D call. The CDR3 has 14 residues. Germline CDR1 and CDR2: SGHTA and FQGNSA. V shed 3 bases and J shed 5 bases, with 11 bases lying between them. The CDR3 reads CASSFDTDYQPQHF. The CDR3 DNA reads as TGTGCCAGCAGCTTTGACACTGACTATCAGCCCCAGCATTTT.

This clone turned up a few times. V is TRBV27 and J is TRBJ2-1, with D hard to call. Per the germline V gene, CDR1 is MNHEY and CDR2 is SMNVEV (reference sequence). Trimming pared 3 bases from V and 3 bases from J, leaving 9 bases between. There are 14 residues in the CDR3. CDR3 protein: CASSLGQLYNEQFF. CDR3 sequence (DNA): TGTGCCAGCAGTTTGGGCCAGCTCTACAATGAGCAGTTCTTC.

In this sample, this clone turned up once. This chain links TRBV28 with TRBJ2-2; TRBD1 is a possible D gene (6 bases). Germline loops: CDR1 MDHEN, CDR2 SYDVKM. V lost 5 bases and J lost 4, with 17 bases in between. This CDR3 has 16 amino acids. The CDR3 region has the DNA TGTGCCAGCAGTATCCCGACCGGGACACTCACCGGGGAGCTGTTTTTT. The encoded protein is CASSIPTGTLTGELFF.

This clone came up once. The genes are TRBV28 and TRBJ1-1; the D gene is possibly TRBD1 (6 bases). This CDR3 region has 15 residues. Trimming shortened V by 2 bases and J by 8 bases, and 18 bases separated the two germline ends. The V gene's germline CDR1 is MDHEN and CDR2 SYDVKM. The chain's CDR3 is CASSLAKTGRLEAFF. Written as DNA, the CDR3 is TGTGCCAGCAGTTTAGCTAAAACAGGGAGGCTAGAAGCTTTCTTT. Filled out from reference TRBV28 and TRBJ1-1, the complete variable domain reads DVKVTQSSRYLVKRTGEKVFLECVQDMDHENMFWYRQDPGLGLRLIYFSYDVKMKEKGDIPEGYSVSREKKERFSLILESASTNQTSMYLCASSLAKTGRLEAFFGQGTRLTVV.

This clone was observed a single time. This chain links TRBV18 with TRBJ1-5, with D possibly matching TRBD1 (6 bases). V was cut by 3 bases and J by 7 bases, with 19 bases left in between. Germline assignment: CDR1 KGHSH and CDR2 LQKENI. This CDR3 spans 16 amino acids. CDR3 region: CASSPRQVEAGQPQHF. CDR3 nucleotide sequence: TGTGCCAGCTCACCCCGACAGGTTGAGGCGGGGCAGCCCCAGCATTTT. Filled out from reference TRBV18 and TRBJ1-5, the complete variable domain reads NAGVMQNPRHLVRRRGQEARLRCSPMKGHSHVYWYRQLPEEGLKFMVYLQKENIIDESGMPKERFSAEFPKEGPSILRIQQVVRGDSAAYFCASSPRQVEAGQPQHFGDGTRLSIL.

The chain has TRBV5-1 and TRBJ1-1; possible D gene TRBD1, 5 bases. From germline, CDR1 is SGHRS and CDR2 YFSETQ. The length of the CDR3 is 13 residues. V lost 0 bases and J lost 6, with 9 bases in between. The CDR3 DNA reads TGCGCCAGCAGCTTGGGCAGGGACGCTGAAGCTTTCTTT. Protein product: CASSLGRDAEAFF.

CDR3 in amino acids: CASRGLFTYEQYF. The CDR3 region has the DNA TGTGCCAGCAGGGGACTGTTCACCTACGAGCAGTACTTC. This chain connects TRBV6-1 to TRBJ2-7, with D tentatively TRBD2 (6 bases). Trimming cost V 6 bases and J 2 bases, with 11 bases left between them. This CDR3 is 13 amino acids long. Germline CDR1 is MNHNS and CDR2 is SASEGT.

The chain links TRBV7-9 to TRBJ1-3, with 7 positions matching TRBD1. The CDR3 runs to 15 residues. CDR1 and CDR2 (germline): SEHNR, FQNEAQ (reference sequence). Unmatched junction bases numbered 4, after V lost 3 bases and J lost 2 bases. The CDR3 here is CASSFGTEAGNTIYF. CDR3 in DNA: TGTGCCAGCAGCTTCGGGACAGAGGCTGGAAACACCATATATTTT.

This chain joins TRBV30 and TRBJ2-5, with 11 positions matching TRBD1. J was trimmed by 2 bases and V by 3 bases; bases with no gene match: 5. Germline V gene lookup returns CDR1 GTSNPN and CDR2 SVGIG (reference sequence). The CDR3 is 15 amino acids. The CDR3 DNA reads as TGTGCCTGGAGACTCCGGGACAGGGGGCAAGAGACCCAGTACTTC. This gives the protein CAWRLRDRGQETQYF.

This clone has a handful of counts. The chain carries TRBV5-3 and TRBJ1-5, with 7 bases that match TRBD1. TRBV5-3 is identified as an open reading frame with a role that is uncertain. With 4 bases clipped from V and 1 base from J, the junction kept 11 bases outside the gene matches. The CDR3 is 17 residues long. Written as DNA, the CDR3 is TGTGCCAGAAGCCTAGACAGGGAGGGATGGAGCAATCAGCCCCAGCATTTT. This gives the protein CARSLDREGWSNQPQHF.

The rearrangement joins TRBV5-6 to TRBJ2-2; 7 bases align to TRBD2. The CDR3 is made up of 15 amino acids. With V trimmed by 3 bases and J by 6 bases, 8 bases remained unmatched. CDR1 is SGHDT, CDR2 YYEEEE, per germline. In nucleotides, the CDR3 is TGTGCCAGCAGCTCCAACGGGGGGTGGGCCGGGGAGCTGTTTTTT. Translation: CASSSNGGWAGELFF.

This clone turned up a few times. V and J are TRBV6-1 and TRBJ1-2; D call uncertain. The CDR3 is 11 amino acids. Germline V gene lookup returns CDR1 MNHNS and CDR2 SASEGT. The V end was cut by 8 bases, the J end by 10 bases, with 14 bases between. The CDR3 DNA sequence: TGTGCCAGCCGAAGAGACGGGCCCTACACCTTC. This gives the protein CASRRDGPYTF.